This TCR beta chain came from a study of CD8 T cells in ankylosing spondylitis. Findings and limits, study-wide: Clones linked with disease were CD8+ and fairly uncommon in the peripheral blood. What seemed typical of ankylosing spondylitis blood was a TCR beta motif built from several highly homologous variants. It was reported that disease-linked clones were significantly enriched in matched ankylosing spondylitis synovial fluid.

The CDR3 spans 13 residues. CDR1 and CDR2 (germline): KGHSH, LQKENI. Trimming cost V 5 bases and J 1 base, with 9 bases left between them. Concerning this clonotype itself: Antigen specificity is unknown.

Each CDR3 protein is one row after TCRdb ran MiXCR on the 5' RACE reads. The sample carries hundreds of thousands of distinct CDR3 sequences, 26% recorded once. The sequence came from a male donor with ankylosing spondylitis. The sample was blood, either unsorted or a sorted T cell fraction (not recorded which). The chain combines TRBV18 with TRBJ2-7; D might be TRBD1 (5 bases). CDR3 sequence: CASSDQGSYEQYF. CDR3 bases: TGTGCCAGCTCAGACCAGGGATCCTACGAGCAGTACTTC.